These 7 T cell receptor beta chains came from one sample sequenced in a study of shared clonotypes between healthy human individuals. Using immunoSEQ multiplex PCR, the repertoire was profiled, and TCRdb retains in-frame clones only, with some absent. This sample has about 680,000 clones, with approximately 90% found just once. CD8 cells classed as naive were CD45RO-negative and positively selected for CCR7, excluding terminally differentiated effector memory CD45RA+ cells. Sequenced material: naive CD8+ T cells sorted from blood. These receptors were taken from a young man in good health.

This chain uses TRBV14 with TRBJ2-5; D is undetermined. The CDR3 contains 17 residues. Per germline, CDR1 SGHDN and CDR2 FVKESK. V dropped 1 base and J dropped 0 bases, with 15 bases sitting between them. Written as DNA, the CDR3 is TGTGCCAGCAGCCAAGGGTGGGTTGCGAGGTACCAAGAGACCCAGTACTTC. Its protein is CASSQGWVARYQETQYF.

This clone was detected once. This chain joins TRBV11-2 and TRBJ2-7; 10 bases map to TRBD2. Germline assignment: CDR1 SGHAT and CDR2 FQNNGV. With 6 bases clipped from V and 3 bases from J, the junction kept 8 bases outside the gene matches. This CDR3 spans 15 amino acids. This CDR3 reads CASSLPGLASYEQYF. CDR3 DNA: TGTGCCAGCAGTCTTCCGGGACTAGCGAGCTACGAGCAGTACTTC.

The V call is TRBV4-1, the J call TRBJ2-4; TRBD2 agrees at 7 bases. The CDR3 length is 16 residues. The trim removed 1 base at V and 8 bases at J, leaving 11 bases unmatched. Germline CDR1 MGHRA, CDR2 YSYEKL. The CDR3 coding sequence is TGCGCCAGCAGCCAAGGGTGGGAGGGGATTGTGGACATTCAGTACTTC. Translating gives CASSQGWEGIVDIQYF.

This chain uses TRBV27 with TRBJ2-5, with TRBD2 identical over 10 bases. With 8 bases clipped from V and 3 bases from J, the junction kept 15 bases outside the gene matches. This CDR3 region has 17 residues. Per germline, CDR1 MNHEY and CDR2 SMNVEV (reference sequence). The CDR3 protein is CASHPRSSGRAEETQYF. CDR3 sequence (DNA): TGTGCCAGCCATCCCCGGTCGAGCGGGAGGGCGGAAGAGACCCAGTACTTC.

CDR3 region: CASSKQQGPYGYTF. In nucleotides, the CDR3 is TGTGCCAGCAGCAAGCAACAGGGACCCTATGGCTACACCTTC. The gene calls are TRBV7-8 and TRBJ1-2; TRBD1 might be the D (6 bases). The CDR3 runs to 14 residues. Trimming shortened V by 5 bases and J by 4 bases, and 14 bases separated the two germline ends. Germline values: CDR1 SGHVS, CDR2 FQNEAQ. The whole variable domain, remainder taken from reference TRBV7-8 and TRBJ1-2, is GAGVSQSPRYKVAKRGQDVALRCDPISGHVSLFWYQQALGQGPEFLTYFQNEAQLDKSGLPSDRFFAERPEGSVSTLKIQRTQQEDSAVYLCASSKQQGPYGYTFGSGTRLTVV.

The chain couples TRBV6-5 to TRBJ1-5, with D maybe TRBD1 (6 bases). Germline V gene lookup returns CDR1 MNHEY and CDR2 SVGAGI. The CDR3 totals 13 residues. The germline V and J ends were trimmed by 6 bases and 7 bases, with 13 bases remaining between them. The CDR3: CASSTTQGQPQHF. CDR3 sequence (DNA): TGTGCCAGCAGCACGACCCAGGGGCAGCCCCAGCATTTT.

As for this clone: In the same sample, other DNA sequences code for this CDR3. CDR3 DNA: TGTGCCAGCAGCGTAGCTGCCTATGGCTACACCTTC. Its translation: CASSVAAYGYTF. J is TRBJ1-2 and V is TRBV9; the D is unclear. CDR1 and CDR2 from the germline V gene are SGDLS and YYNGEE. The CDR3 is 12 amino acids. V dropped 0 bases and J dropped 4 bases, with 4 bases sitting between them.